This T cell receptor beta chain was recorded in a study of T cells in Graves' hyperthyroidism and ophthalmopathy. Germline V gives CDR1 SGHRS, CDR2 YFSETQ. The CDR3 runs to 14 residues. Trimming took 3 bases from V and 3 from J; bases not matched to a gene: 6. Researchers took RNA transcripts and amplified the TCR beta CDR3 regions from them. An initial round of RT-PCR targeting the TCR CDR3 relied on the HTBI primer set. TCRdb passed the multiplex PCR reads through MiXCR, listing each CDR3 protein once. The data contain fewer than 750,000 distinct CDR3 sequences, approximately 44% of them seen just once; the ten biggest clones take up around 7.7%.

This clonotype originated in a woman between 18 and 29 years old with Graves' hyperthyroidism. The sequenced sample was peripheral blood or thyroid tissue (not recorded which). The gene calls are TRBV5-1 and TRBJ2-7, with 7 positions matching TRBD2. CDR3 in amino acids: CASSSTGRGYEQYF. The CDR3 DNA reads TGCGCCAGCAGCTCCACTGGGAGGGGCTACGAGCAGTACTTC.